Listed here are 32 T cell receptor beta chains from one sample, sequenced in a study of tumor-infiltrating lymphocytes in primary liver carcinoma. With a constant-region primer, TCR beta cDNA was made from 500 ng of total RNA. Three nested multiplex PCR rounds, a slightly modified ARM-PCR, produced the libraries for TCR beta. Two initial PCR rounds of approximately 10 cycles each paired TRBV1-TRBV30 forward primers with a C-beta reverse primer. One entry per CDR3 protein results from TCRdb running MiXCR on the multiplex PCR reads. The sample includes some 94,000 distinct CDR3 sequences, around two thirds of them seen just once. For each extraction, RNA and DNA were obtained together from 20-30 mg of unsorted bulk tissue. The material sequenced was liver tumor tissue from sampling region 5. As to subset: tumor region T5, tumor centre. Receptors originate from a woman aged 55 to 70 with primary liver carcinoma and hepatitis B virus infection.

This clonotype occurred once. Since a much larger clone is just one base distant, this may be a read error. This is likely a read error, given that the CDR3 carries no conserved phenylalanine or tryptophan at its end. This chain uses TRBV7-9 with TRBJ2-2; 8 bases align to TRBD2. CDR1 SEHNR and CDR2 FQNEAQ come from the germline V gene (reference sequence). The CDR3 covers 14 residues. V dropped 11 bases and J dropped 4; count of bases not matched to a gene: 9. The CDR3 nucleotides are TGTGCCGGCACAAGCGGGAGCTTCACCGGGGAGCTGTTTCTT. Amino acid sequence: CAGTSGSFTGELFL.

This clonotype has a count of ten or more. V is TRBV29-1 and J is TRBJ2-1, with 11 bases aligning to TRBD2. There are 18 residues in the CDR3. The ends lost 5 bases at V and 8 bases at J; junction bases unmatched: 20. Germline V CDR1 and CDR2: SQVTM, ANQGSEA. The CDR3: CSVPPLAGGPSGVYEQFF. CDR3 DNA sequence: TGCAGCGTTCCACCCTTAGCGGGAGGGCCCTCCGGTGTTTATGAGCAGTTCTTC.

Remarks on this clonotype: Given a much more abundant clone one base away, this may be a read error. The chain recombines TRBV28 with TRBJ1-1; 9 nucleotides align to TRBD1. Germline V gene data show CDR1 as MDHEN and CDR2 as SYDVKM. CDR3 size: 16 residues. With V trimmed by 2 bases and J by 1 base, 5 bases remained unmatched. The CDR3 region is CASSLRGQGTNTEAFF. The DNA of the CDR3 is TGTGCCAGCAGTTTACGTGGACAGGGGACGAACACTGAAGCTTTCTTT.

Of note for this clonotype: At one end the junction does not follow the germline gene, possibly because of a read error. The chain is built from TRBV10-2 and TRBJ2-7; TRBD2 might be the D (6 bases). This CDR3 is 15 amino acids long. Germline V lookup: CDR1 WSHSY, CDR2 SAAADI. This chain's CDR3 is CASSELGGIVYEQYF. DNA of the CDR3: TGCGCCAGCAGTGAGCTGGGCGGGATAGTCTACGAGCAGTATTTC.

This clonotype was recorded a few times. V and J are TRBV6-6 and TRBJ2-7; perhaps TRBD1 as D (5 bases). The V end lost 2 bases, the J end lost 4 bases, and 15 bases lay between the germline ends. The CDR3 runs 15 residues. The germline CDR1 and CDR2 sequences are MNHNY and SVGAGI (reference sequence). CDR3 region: CASSYRAGLGYEQYF. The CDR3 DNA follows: TGTGCCAGCAGTTACAGGGCAGGGTTAGGATACGAGCAGTACTTC.

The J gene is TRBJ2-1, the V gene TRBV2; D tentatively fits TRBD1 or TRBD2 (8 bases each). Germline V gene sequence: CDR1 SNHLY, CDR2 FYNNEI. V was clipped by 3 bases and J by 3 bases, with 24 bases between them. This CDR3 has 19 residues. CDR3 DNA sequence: TGTGCCAGCAGTGACCAGACAGGGGTACTAGCGGCCTTCTACAATGAGCAGTTCTTC. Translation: CASSDQTGVLAAFYNEQFF. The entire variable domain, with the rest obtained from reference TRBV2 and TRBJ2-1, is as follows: EPEVTQTPSHQVTQMGQEVILRCVPISNHLYFYWYRQILGQKVEFLVSFYNNEISEKSEIFDDQFSVERPDGSNFTLKIRSTKLEDSAMYFCASSDQTGVLAAFYNEQFFGPGTRLTVL.

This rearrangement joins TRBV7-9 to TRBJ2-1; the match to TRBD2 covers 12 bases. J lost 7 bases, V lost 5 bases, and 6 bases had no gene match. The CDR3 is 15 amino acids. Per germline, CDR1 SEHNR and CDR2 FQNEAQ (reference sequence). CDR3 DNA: TGTGCCAGCAGCCCGACTAGCGGGAGAAGGAATGAGCAGTTCTTC. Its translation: CASSPTSGRRNEQFF.

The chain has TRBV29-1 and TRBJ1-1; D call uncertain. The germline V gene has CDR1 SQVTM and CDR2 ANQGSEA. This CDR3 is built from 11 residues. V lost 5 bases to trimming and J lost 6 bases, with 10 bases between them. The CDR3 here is CSVRIGSEAFF. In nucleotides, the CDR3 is TGCAGCGTTCGTATAGGCTCTGAAGCTTTCTTT.

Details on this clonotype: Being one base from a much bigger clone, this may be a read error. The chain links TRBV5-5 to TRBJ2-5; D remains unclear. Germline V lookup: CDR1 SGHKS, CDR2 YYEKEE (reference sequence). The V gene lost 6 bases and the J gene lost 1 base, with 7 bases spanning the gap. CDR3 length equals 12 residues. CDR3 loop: CASNSFQETQYF. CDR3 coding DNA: TGTGCCAGCAACTCATTCCAAGAGACCCAGTACTTC. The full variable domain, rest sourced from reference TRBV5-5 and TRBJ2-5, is DAGVTQSPTHLIKTRGQQVTLRCSPISGHKSVSWYQQVLGQGPQFIFQYYEKEERGRGNFPDRFSARQFPNYSSELNVNALLLGDSALYLCASNSFQETQYFGPGTRLLVL.

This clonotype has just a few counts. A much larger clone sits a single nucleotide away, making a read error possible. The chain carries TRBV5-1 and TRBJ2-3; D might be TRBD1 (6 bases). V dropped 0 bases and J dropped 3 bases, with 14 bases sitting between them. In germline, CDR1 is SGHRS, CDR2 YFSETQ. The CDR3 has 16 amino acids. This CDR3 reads CASSLAVGRGTDTQYF. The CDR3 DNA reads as TGCGCCAGCAGCTTGGCCGTTGGCAGGGGTACAGATACGCAGTATTTT.

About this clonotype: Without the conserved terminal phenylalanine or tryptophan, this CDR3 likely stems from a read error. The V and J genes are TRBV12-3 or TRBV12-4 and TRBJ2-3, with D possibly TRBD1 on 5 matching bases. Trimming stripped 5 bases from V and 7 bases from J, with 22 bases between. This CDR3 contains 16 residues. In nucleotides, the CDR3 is TGTGCCAGCAGTGATGTAGGGCCAGGGTGGGCCTATACGCAGTATATT. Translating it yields CASSDVGPGWAYTQYI.

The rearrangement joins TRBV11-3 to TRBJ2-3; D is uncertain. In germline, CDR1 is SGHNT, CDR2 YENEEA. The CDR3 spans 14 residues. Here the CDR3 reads CISSPGGSTDTQYF. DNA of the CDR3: TGTATCAGCAGCCCAGGTGGTAGCACAGATACGCAGTATTTT. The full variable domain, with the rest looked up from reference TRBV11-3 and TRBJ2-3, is EAGVVQSPRYKIIEKKQPVAFWCNPISGHNTLYWYLQNLGQGPELLIRYENEEAVDDSQLPKDRFSAERLKGVDSTLKIQPAELGDSAVYLCISSPGGSTDTQYFGPGTRLTVL.

Here the CDR3 reads CASSPSEGRGATEAFF. In nucleotides, the CDR3 is TGTGCCAGCAGCCCATCGGAAGGTCGGGGGGCCACTGAAGCTTTCTTT. The genes are TRBV4-2 and TRBJ1-1; maybe TRBD1 (6 bases). Trimming took off 4 bases at V and 4 bases at J, with 19 bases between the two ends. This CDR3 is built from 16 residues. In germline, CDR1 is LGHNA, CDR2 YNFKEQ.

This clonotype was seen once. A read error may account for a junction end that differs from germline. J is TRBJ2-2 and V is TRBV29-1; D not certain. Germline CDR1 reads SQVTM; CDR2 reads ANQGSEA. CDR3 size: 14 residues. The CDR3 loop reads CSVDAVMGSGELFF. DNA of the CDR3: TGCAGTGTTGACGCGGTAATGGGATCCGGGGAGCTGTTTTTT.

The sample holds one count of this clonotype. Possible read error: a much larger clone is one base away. In DNA form, the CDR3 reads TGTGCCTGGAGTGTACGAGTCCGGGACAGGGGCTATGACTACACCTTC. Its protein product is CAWSVRVRDRGYDYTF. The chain joins TRBV30 to TRBJ1-2; 10 nucleotides match TRBD1. The length of the CDR3 is 16 residues. The germline gives CDR1 GTSNPN, CDR2 SVGIG (reference sequence).

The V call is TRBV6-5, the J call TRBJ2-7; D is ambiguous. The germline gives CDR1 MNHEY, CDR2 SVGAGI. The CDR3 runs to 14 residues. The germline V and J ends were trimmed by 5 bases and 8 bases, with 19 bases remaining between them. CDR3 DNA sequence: TGTGCCAGCAGTCCTACCTCGACAAGGAATAAGCAGTACTTC. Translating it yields CASSPTSTRNKQYF.

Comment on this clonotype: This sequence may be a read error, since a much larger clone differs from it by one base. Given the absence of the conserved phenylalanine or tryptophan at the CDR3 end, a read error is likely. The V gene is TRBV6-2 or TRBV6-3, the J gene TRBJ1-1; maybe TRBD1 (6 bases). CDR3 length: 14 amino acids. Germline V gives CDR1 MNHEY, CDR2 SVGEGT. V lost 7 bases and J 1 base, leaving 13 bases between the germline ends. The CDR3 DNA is TGTGCCAGCACAACTCCCAGGGGGAACACTGAAGCTTTCCTT. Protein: CASTTPRGNTEAFL.

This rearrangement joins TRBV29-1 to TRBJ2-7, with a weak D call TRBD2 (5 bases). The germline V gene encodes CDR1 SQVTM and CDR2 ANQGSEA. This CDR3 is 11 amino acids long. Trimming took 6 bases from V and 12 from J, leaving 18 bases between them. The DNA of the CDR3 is TGCAGCGTCGGGATTCCCTACGGGCGGTACTTC. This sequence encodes CSVGIPYGRYF.

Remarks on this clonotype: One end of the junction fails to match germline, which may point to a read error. This CDR3 is CASSLLVGDYNEQYF. The DNA of the CDR3 is TGTGCCAGCAGCTTACTAGTGGGGGATTACAATGAGCAGTATTTC. V usage is TRBV11-3 and J usage is TRBJ2-1, with D perhaps given as TRBD1 or TRBD2 (5 bases each). Germline-derived CDR1 and CDR2 are SGHNT and YENEEA. The CDR3 runs 15 residues.

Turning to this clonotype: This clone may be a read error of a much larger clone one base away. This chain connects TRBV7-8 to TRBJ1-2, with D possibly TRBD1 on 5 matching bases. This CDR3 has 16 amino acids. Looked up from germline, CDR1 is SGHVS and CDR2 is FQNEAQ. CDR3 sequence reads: CTSSPHGGAVNYGYTF. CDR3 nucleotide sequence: TGTACCAGCAGCCCTCACGGTGGGGCAGTAAACTATGGCTACACCTTC.

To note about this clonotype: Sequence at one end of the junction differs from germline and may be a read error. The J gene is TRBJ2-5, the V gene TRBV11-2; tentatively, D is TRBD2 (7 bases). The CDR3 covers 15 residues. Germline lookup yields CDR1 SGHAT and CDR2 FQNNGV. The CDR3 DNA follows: TGTACCAGCAGCTTAGAGTACGGGGGGCGGAAGACCCAGTACTTC. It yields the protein CTSSLEYGGRKTQYF.

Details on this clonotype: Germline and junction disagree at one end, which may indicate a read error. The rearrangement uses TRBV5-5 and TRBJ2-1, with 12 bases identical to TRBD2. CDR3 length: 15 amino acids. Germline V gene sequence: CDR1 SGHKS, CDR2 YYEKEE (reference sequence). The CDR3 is CVSSSTSGSGSEQFF. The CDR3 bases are TGTGTCAGCAGCTCGACTAGCGGGAGTGGGAGTGAGCAGTTCTTC.

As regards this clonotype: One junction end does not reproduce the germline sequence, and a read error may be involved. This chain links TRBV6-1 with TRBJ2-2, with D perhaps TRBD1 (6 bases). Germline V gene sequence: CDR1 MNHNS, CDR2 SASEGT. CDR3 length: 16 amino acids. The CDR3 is CASYSNRDRSTWELFF. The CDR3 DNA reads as TGTGCCAGTTATTCCAACAGGGATAGGAGCACCTGGGAGCTGTTTTTT.

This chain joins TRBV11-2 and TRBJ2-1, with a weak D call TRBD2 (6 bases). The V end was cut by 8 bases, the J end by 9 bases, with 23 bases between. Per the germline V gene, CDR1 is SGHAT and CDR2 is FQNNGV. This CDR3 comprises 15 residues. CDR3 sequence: CASHLESGCVSEQFF. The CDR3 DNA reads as TGTGCCAGCCACTTAGAGAGCGGGTGTGTGAGTGAGCAGTTCTTC.

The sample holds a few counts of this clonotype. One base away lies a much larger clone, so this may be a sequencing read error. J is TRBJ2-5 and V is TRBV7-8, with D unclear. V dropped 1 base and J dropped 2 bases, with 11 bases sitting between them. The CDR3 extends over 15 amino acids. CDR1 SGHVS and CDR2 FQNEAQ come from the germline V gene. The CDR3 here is CASSLVHGWQETQYF. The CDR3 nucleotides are TGTGCCAGCAGCTTAGTGCACGGTTGGCAAGAGACCCAGTACTTC.

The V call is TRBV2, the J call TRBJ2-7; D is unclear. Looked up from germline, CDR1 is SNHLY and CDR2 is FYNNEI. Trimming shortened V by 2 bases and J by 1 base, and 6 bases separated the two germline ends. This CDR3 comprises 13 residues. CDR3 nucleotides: TGTGCCAGCAGTGAAAGAGGTTCCTACGAGCAGTACTTC. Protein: CASSERGSYEQYF.

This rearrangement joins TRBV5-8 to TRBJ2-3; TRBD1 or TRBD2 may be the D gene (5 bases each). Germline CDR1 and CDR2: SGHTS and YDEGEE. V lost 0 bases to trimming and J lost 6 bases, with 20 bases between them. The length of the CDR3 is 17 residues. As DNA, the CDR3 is TGTGCCAGCAGCTTGGGCGGCCGAGGGGCGCACACGGATACGCAGTATTTT. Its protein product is CASSLGGRGAHTDTQYF.

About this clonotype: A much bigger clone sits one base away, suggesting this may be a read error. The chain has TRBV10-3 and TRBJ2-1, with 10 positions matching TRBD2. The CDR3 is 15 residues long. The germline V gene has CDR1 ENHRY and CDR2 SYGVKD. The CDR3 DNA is TGTGCCATCAGCCAAGGTAGCGGGAGGTCCAATGAGCAGTTGTTC. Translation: CAISQGSGRSNEQLF.

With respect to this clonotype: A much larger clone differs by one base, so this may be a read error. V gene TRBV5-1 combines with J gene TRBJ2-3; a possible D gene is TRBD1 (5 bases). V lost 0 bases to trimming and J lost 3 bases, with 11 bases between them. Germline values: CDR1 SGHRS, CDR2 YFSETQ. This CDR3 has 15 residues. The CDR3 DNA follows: TGCGCCAGCAGCTTGGGCTCAGGGATTACAGATACGCAGTATTTT. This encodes CASSLGSGITDTQYF.

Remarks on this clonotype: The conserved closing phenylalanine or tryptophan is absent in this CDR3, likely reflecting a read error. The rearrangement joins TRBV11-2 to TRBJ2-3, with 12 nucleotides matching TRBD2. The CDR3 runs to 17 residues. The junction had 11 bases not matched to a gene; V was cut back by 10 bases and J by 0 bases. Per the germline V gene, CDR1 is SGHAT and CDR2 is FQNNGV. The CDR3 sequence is CANSSLGTSGSTDTQYC. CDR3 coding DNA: TGTGCCAACAGTTCCCTGGGGACTAGCGGGAGCACAGATACGCAGTATTGT.

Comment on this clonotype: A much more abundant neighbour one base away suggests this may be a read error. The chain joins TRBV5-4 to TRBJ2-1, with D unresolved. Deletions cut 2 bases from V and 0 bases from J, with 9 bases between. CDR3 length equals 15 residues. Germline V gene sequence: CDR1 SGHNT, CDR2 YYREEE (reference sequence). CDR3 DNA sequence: TGTGCCAGCAGCTTAAACCAGCCCTCCTACAATGAGCAGTTCTTC. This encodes CASSLNQPSYNEQFF.

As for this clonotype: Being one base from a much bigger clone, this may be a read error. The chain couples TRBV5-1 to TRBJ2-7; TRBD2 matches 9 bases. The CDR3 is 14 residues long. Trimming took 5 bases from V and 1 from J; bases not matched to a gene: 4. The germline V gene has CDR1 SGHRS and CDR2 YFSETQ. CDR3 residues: CASRDLAGSYEQYF. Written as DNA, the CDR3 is TGCGCCAGCAGGGATCTAGCGGGATCCTACGAGCAGTACTTC.